This T cell receptor (beta chain) is drawn from a study of CD8 T cells in ankylosing spondylitis listed by TCRdb under 2017. Context from the whole study: T cell receptor beta repertoires were profiled in healthy donors and ankylosing spondylitis patients so that disease-linked TCR variants could be found. In total, the full study cohort was made up of some 110 healthy donors and about two dozen ankylosing spondylitis patients. Peripheral blood was sampled, and synovial fluid was additionally collected from ankylosing spondylitis patients. The paper's findings and limits, for the study overall: In peripheral blood, the disease-linked clones were found at relatively low frequencies and had a CD8+ phenotype. The disease-linked clones were reported to be significantly enriched in matched synovial fluid samples from ankylosing spondylitis patients. Blood from ankylosing spondylitis patients appeared to be characterized by a TCR beta motif made up of several highly homologous amino acid variants. Some motif variants were previously reported in synovial fluid and blood of reactive arthritis patients, suggesting common disease-initiation mechanisms.

Sequencing was carried out with an Illumina HiSeq 2500. Quantitative 5'-RACE with molecular barcodes was used to prepare TCR beta libraries. The paper's processing steps were these. To identify disease-linked TCR variants, a new computational method was used, one built on a probabilistic model of VDJ rearrangement. TCRdb reran the public reads through fastp at Q25 and MiXCR, keeping productive beta chains. Entries that share a CDR3 protein sequence are merged under the most common genes and DNA. TCRdb's processing, not the study's, gives the V and J calls here. The sample includes roughly 40,000 distinct CDR3 sequences, with less than 3% observed a single time. 4% to 5.5% of the sample is held by the ten biggest clonotypes. In its sample, this clonotype was seen many times. The target of this receptor is not known. Base qualities were left out, and no much larger clone turns up one base away. This TCR came from a male donor with ankylosing spondylitis or in good health (not recorded which). Sequenced material: blood, either unsorted or a sorted T cell fraction (not recorded which).

The nucleotides are TGTGCCAGCAGCGGGGGGACTAGCGGTGTGCAGTTCTTC. This codes for CASSGGTSGVQFF. This sequence uses TRBV9 and TRBJ2-1, and TRBD2 matches 11 of the central bases. Inclusive of the bounding cysteine and phenylalanine, the CDR3 is 13 residues long. The CDR3 DNA has 39 bases and is translated from base 1. For CDR1 and CDR2, the germline V gene lists SGDLS and YYNGEE. The germline V end is reduced by 3 bases and the J end by 12 bases; junction bases left unmatched: 5.